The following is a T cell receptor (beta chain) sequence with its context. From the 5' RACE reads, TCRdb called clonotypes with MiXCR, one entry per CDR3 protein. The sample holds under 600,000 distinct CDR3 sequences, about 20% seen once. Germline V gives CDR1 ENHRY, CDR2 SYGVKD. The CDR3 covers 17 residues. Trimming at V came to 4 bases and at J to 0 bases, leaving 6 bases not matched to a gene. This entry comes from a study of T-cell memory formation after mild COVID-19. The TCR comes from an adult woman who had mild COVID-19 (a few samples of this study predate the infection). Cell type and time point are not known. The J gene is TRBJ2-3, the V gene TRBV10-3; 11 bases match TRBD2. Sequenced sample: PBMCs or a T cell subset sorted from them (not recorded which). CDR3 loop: CAISASSGGTSTDTQYF. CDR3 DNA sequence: TGTGCCATCAGTGCTTCTAGCGGGGGGACAAGCACAGATACGCAGTATTTT.